This record covers a single T cell receptor beta chain. Method: immunoSEQ multiplex PCR; TCRdb's copy keeps in-frame clones and lacks some. This sample yields tens of thousands of clones, of which 70% to 90% are seen a single time; around 1.2% belongs to the top ten. These data originate in a study of memory CD8 T cells in hepatitis C reinfection. Across the study: HCV reinfection meant a positive HCV RNA test after two negative tests at least 60 days apart.

Trimming pared 5 bases from V and 1 base from J, leaving 5 bases between. CDR1 is SQVTM and CDR2 is ANQGSEA in the germline V gene. The CDR3 has 12 residues. The sample's time point: peak reinfection, 3 to 8 weeks after reinfection detection. The sorted cells went straight to TCR sequencing with no prior in vitro expansion. People who inject drugs from Montreal's HEPCO study were the donors. The sequenced sample was naive CD8+ T cells sorted from blood. This sequence joins TRBV29-1 and TRBJ2-2, with unresolved D. The source of this sequence is a man aged 18 to 30 with hepatitis C virus infection. The CDR3 coding sequence is TGCAGCGTTCGAGAGAACACCGGGGAGCTGTTTTTT. It translates to CSVRENTGELFF.